The source of this T cell receptor (beta chain) is a study of CD8+ T cells in alopecia areata. Germline CDR1 reads SNHLY; CDR2 reads FYNNEI. The ends were cut back, 2 bases at V and 7 bases at J, with 11 bases in the middle. The CDR3 length is 13 residues. As the sequencing template, cDNA was produced by extracting RNA and reverse transcribing it. Sequencing was performed with immunoSEQ multiplex PCR; in TCRdb, only in-frame clones are kept and a portion is missing. Among hundreds of thousands of clones listed, 58% were seen once. This clone was detected a few times. The treatment is: oral pan-JAK inhibitor, 5-10 mg twice daily.

Here the sequenced sample was CD4+ T cells sorted from blood, taken at week 24, from a patient treated with tofacitinib. V usage is TRBV2 and J usage is TRBJ1-2, with D possibly being TRBD1 (5 bases). This clonotype originated in a human donor with alopecia areata. The CDR3 spells CASSESGAGGYTF. The CDR3 DNA reads TGTGCCAGCAGTGAAAGCGGGGCCGGTGGCTACACCTTC. Combining the CDR3 with reference TRBV2 and TRBJ1-2 gives the whole variable domain EPEVTQTPSHQVTQMGQEVILRCVPISNHLYFYWYRQILGQKVEFLVSFYNNEISEKSEIFDDQFSVERPDGSNFTLKIRSTKLEDSAMYFCASSESGAGGYTFGSGTRLTVV.